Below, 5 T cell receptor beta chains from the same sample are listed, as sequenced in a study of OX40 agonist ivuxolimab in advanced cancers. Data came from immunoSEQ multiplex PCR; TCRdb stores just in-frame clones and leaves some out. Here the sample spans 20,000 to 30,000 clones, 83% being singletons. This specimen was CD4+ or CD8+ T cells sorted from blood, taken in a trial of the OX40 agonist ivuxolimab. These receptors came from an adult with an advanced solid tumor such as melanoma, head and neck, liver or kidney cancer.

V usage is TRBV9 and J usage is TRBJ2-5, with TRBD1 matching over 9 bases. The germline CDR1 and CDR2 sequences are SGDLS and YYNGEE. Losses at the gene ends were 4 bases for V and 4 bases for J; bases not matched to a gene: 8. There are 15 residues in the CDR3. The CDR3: CASSPQGAPGETQYF. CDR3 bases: TGTGCCAGCAGCCCACAGGGGGCTCCGGGAGAGACCCAGTACTTC.

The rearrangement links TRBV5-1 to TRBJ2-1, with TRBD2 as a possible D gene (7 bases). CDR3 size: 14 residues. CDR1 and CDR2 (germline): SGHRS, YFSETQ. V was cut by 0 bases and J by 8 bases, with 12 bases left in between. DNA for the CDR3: TGCGCCAGCAGCTTGGACGGGGGGCTGGATGAGCAGTTCTTC. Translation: CASSLDGGLDEQFF.

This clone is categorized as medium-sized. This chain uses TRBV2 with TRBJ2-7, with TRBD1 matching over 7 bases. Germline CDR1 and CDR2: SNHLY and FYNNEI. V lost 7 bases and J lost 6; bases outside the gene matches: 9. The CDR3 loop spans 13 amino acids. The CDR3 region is CASIGQGVAEQYF. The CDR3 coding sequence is TGTGCCAGCATAGGCCAGGGGGTCGCCGAGCAGTACTTC. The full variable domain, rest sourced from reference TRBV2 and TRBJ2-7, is EPEVTQTPSHQVTQMGQEVILRCVPISNHLYFYWYRQILGQKVEFLVSFYNNEISEKSEIFDDQFSVERPDGSNFTLKIRSTKLEDSAMYFCASIGQGVAEQYFGPGTRLTVT.

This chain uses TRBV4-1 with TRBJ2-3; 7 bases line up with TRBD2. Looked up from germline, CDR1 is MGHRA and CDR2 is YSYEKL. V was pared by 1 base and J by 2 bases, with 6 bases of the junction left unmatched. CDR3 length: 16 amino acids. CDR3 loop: CASSQGRLAATDTQYF. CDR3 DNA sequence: TGCGCCAGCAGCCAAGGACGGCTAGCGGCCACAGATACGCAGTATTTT.

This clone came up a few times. The CDR3 coding sequence is TGTGCCAGCAGTTCGGGACACCGCTACACCTTC. It codes for CASSSGHRYTF. This chain joins TRBV27 and TRBJ1-2; D perhaps matches TRBD1 (6 bases). Trimming took 4 bases from V and 9 from J, leaving 9 bases between them. The germline V gene has CDR1 MNHEY and CDR2 SMNVEV (reference sequence). CDR3 length: 11 residues.